These 2 T cell receptor beta chains were all obtained from the same sample, sequenced in a study of blood T cell repertoires in COVID-19. Only in-frame clones appear in the TCRdb table, and some are missing; sequencing was by immunoSEQ multiplex PCR. The sample includes about 180,000 clones, over 70% of them seen just once. Sequenced material: PBMCs or T cells enriched from blood (not recorded which). Receptors were obtained from a woman aged 40 to 55 with acute COVID-19.

The chain links TRBV5-1 to TRBJ2-1, with 12 positions matching TRBD2. The CDR3 sequence is 15 residues long. Looked up from germline, CDR1 is SGHRS and CDR2 is YFSETQ. The V and J ends lost 4 bases and 8 bases, in that order; junction bases with no gene match: 7. This CDR3 reads CASSILAGGPHEQFF. The CDR3 DNA reads as TGCGCCAGCAGCATTCTAGCGGGAGGGCCCCATGAGCAGTTCTTC.

J is TRBJ1-2 and V is TRBV19; TRBD1 matches at 7 bases. This CDR3 contains 16 residues. From germline, CDR1 is LNHDA and CDR2 SQIVND (reference sequence). The ends lost 3 bases at V and 0 bases at J; junction bases unmatched: 7. CDR3 region: CASSILQGEANYGYTF. CDR3 bases: TGTGCCAGTAGTATCCTTCAGGGGGAAGCTAACTATGGCTACACCTTC.